This is a list of T cell receptor beta chains from one sample in a study of beta chain features in type 1 diabetes. Only in-frame clones appear in the TCRdb table, and some are missing; sequencing was by immunoSEQ multiplex PCR. This table has 300,000 to 450,000 clones, 15% to 20% appearing once. The sample was naive CD4+ T cells from blood. The receptor set was obtained from a woman younger than 30 in good health. CDR3s include the opening cysteine and the closing phenylalanine or tryptophan. The order of the fields is clone size, D gene, V gene, J gene, CDR3 DNA, CDR3 protein. The D gene is left open where the match is weak. Clone size is shown for a subset of rows, as once, few, many or a class of expanded clone.

>few|NA|TRBV19|TRBJ1-2
TGTGCCAGTAATGTAGGGGGAACCTCTCGCTACACCTTC
CASNVGGTSRYTF
>NA|NA|TRBV18|TRBJ2-5
TGTGCCAGCTCACCTAGACAGCACCAAGAGACCCAGTACTTC
CASSPRQHQETQYF
>NA|NA|TRBV5-4|TRBJ1-2
TGTGCCAGCAGCCTATTAACCGCTGGGACACATGGCTACACCTTC
CASSLLTAGTHGYTF
>few|NA|TRBV4-1|TRBJ1-2
TGCGCCAGCAGCCAAACAGGGTATGGCTACACCTTC
CASSQTGYGYTF
>NA|NA|TRBV7-9|TRBJ1-2
TGTGCCAGCAGTGCAGGGTTCGACTATGGCTACACCTTC
CASSAGFDYGYTF
>NA|TRBD2|TRBV29-1|TRBJ2-3
TGCAGCGTTGTGGCTAGCGGGAGTCCAGATACGCAGTATTTT
CSVVASGSPDTQYF
>few|NA|TRBV19|TRBJ2-5
TGTGCCAGTAGTATAGGACTACGGGAGACCCAGTACTTC
CASSIGLRETQYF
>NA|TRBD2|TRBV7-2|TRBJ2-2
TGTGCCAGCATTCGCAAGCGGGAGGGGATTTCGAACACCGGGGAGCTGTTTTTT
CASIRKREGISNTGELFF
>few|NA|TRBV30|TRBJ1-5
TGTGCCTGGAAGGGGAAATCGGGGACATCGTCTAGCCTTCAGCATTTT
CAWKGKSGTSSSLQHF
>few|TRBD1|TRBV6-5|TRBJ2-5
TGTGCCAGCAGCGACAGGGGGGTCCAAGAGACCCAGTACTTC
CASSDRGVQETQYF
>few|NA|TRBV25-1|TRBJ2-2
TGTGCCAGCAGTGGTGGCGGGCCGAACACCGGGGAGCTGTTTTTT
CASSGGGPNTGELFF
>NA|NA|TRBV9|TRBJ1-1
TGTGCCAGCAGCGTCGCCCCGGGTGGCACTGAAGCTTTCTTT
CASSVAPGGTEAFF
>few|NA|TRBV5-1|TRBJ1-1
TGCGCCAGCAGCTGGGGTTCGACTCGGGGGGCTGAAGCTTTCTTT
CASSWGSTRGAEAFF
>NA|NA|TRBV19|TRBJ1-1
TGTGCCTCCTACTCCGGGACATCGGTGAACACTGAAGCTTTCTTT
CASYSGTSVNTEAFF
>NA|NA|TRBV7-2|TRBJ1-5
TGTGCCAGCAGCCCAGTCGCAGGGCCCCAGCATTTT
CASSPVAGPQHF
>NA|TRBD1|TRBV7-9|TRBJ2-7
TGTGCCAGCAGCCCACCCGGGACAGGCCGTGGGGAGCAGTACTTC
CASSPPGTGRGEQYF
>few|TRBD2|TRBV10-1|TRBJ2-3
TGCGCCAGCAGTGATTCCAGCGGGAGGGATACGCAGTATTTT
CASSDSSGRDTQYF
>NA|TRBD1|TRBV4-2|TRBJ2-5
TGTGCCAGCAGCCAAGACCCCGGGACAGGGAATGGGGAGACCCAGTACTTC
CASSQDPGTGNGETQYF
>few|NA|TRBV4-2|TRBJ2-7
TGTGCCAGCAGCGGGTCGGGAATCAGGGGCTACGAGCAGTACTTC
CASSGSGIRGYEQYF
>few|NA|TRBV19|TRBJ2-5
TGTGCCAGTAGTATCGGGATACAAGAGACCCAGTACTTC
CASSIGIQETQYF
>NA|NA|TRBV7-6|TRBJ2-3
TGTGCCGGGCGGAGGGGTTCGAATACGCAGTATTTT
CAGRRGSNTQYF
>NA|NA|TRBV28|TRBJ2-1
TGTGCCAGCAGTTTAGTGGCTTACAATGAGCAGTTCTTC
CASSLVAYNEQFF
>NA|TRBD1|TRBV6-5|TRBJ2-7
TGTGCCAGCAGTTACTCGAGACAGGGCCCCTACGAGCAGTACTTC
CASSYSRQGPYEQYF
>NA|NA|TRBV11-2|TRBJ1-1
TGTGCCAGCAGCTCCCGGAGGATGAACACTGAAGCTTTCTTT
CASSSRRMNTEAFF
>NA|NA|TRBV6-5|TRBJ2-1
TGTGCCAGCAGTTACTCGCTCGGGTATGAGCAGTTCTTC
CASSYSLGYEQFF
>NA|NA|TRBV30|TRBJ1-1
TGTGCCTGGACCCTCGGGGGGCTGGTGGACACTGAAGCTTTCTTT
CAWTLGGLVDTEAFF
>few|NA|TRBV29-1|TRBJ1-2
TGCAGCGTTGTTGACACATCCTATGGCTACACCTTC
CSVVDTSYGYTF
>NA|TRBD2|TRBV19|TRBJ2-3
TGTGCCAGTAGTCCGGGTCTCGGAGCGGGGGCTGCAGATACGCAGTATTTT
CASSPGLGAGAADTQYF
>NA|NA|TRBV7-9|TRBJ1-4
TGTGCCAGCAGCTTAGGGTACCAGGGACAAAATGAAAAACTGTTTTTT
CASSLGYQGQNEKLFF
>NA|NA|TRBV7-9|TRBJ2-7
TGTGCCAGCAGCTCTACGGACAACCCGCAGTACTTC
CASSSTDNPQYF
>NA|NA|TRBV6-6|TRBJ1-1
TGTGCCAGCAGTTACGCCCGGGGATGGACGAACACTGAAGCTTTCTTT
CASSYARGWTNTEAFF
>few|NA|TRBV5-1|TRBJ2-5
TGCGCCAGCAGCTTGGGAAGCTATGAGACCCAGTACTTC
CASSLGSYETQYF
>NA|NA|TRBV30|TRBJ1-6
TGTGCCTGGGTACAGGGCAATTCACCCCTCCACTTT
CAWVQGNSPLHF
>NA|NA|TRBV5-1|TRBJ2-5
TGCGCCAGCAGCCAATCGCCGGACACGCGGTACCAAGAGACCCAGTACTTC
CASSQSPDTRYQETQYF
>few|NA|TRBV6-5|TRBJ2-2
TGTGCCAGCAGTTACGCGATCGACACCGGGGAGCTGTTTTTT
CASSYAIDTGELFF
>few|TRBD1|TRBV19|TRBJ1-2
TGTGCCAGTAGTCTTAACCGGGACAGCGCCGGCTACACCTTC
CASSLNRDSAGYTF
>NA|NA|TRBV9|TRBJ2-1
TGTGCCAGCAGCGTAGGGGTTAGCGGAGAATACAATGAGCAGTTCTTC
CASSVGVSGEYNEQFF
>NA|TRBD1|TRBV5-4|TRBJ2-2
TGTGCCAGCAGGGAGGCTCCGGGACAGTCCACCGGGGAGCTGTTTTTT
CASREAPGQSTGELFF
>few|TRBD1|TRBV6-6|TRBJ1-2
TGTGCCAGCAGCCCGGACAGGGCTGGCTACACCTTC
CASSPDRAGYTF
>few|TRBD2|TRBV6-4|TRBJ2-3
TGTGCCAGCAGTGAGGTAGCGGGACCCCAACGGAATACGCAGTATTTT
CASSEVAGPQRNTQYF
>few|TRBD1|TRBV2|TRBJ2-3
TGTGCCAGCAGGGCCGGGACAGGAGGCGCCGATACGCAGTATTTT
CASRAGTGGADTQYF
>NA|NA|TRBV29-1|TRBJ2-1
TGCAGCGGTGGGGGGATCAATGAGCAGTTCTTC
CSGGGINEQFF
>few|NA|TRBV15|TRBJ2-2
TGTGCCACCGGGAGAACTCACACCGGGGAGCTGTTTTTT
CATGRTHTGELFF
>NA|NA|TRBV9|TRBJ2-5
TGTGCCAGCACCCCAGGTGAAGTGGGCCAAGAGACCCAGTACTTC
CASTPGEVGQETQYF
>NA|TRBD2|TRBV18|TRBJ2-7
TGTGCCAGCTCACCCCAGAGCGGGGGGGCCGGCTACGAGCAGTACTTC
CASSPQSGGAGYEQYF
>few|NA|TRBV5-1|TRBJ2-5
TGCGCCAGCAGCCGGGACAGCGGGGGAATCTCCCAGTACTTC
CASSRDSGGISQYF
>NA|TRBD1|TRBV4-1|TRBJ2-1
TGCGCCAGCAGCCAAGTAAAGGGGGCGAATAATGAGCAGTTCTTC
CASSQVKGANNEQFF
>NA|TRBD1|TRBV5-1|TRBJ2-1
TGCGCCAGCAGCTTGGGCCGGACAGGGGGCTACAATGAGCAGTTCTTC
CASSLGRTGGYNEQFF
>NA|NA|TRBV30|TRBJ1-3
TGTGCCTGGACTTTTTTCTCTGGAAACACCATATATTTT
CAWTFFSGNTIYF
>NA|TRBD1|TRBV19|TRBJ1-5
TGTGCCAGTAGTAGCCCCCCTGGGACAGGGTTCGATCAGCCCCAGCATTTT
CASSSPPGTGFDQPQHF
>few|NA|TRBV7-9|TRBJ1-3
TGTGCCAGCAGGATTATCGAGGCCTCTGGAAACACCATATATTTT
CASRIIEASGNTIYF
>NA|TRBD2|TRBV2|TRBJ2-2
TGTGCCAGCAGTGTTAGCGGGAGAGTGAACACCGGGGAGCTGTTTTTT
CASSVSGRVNTGELFF
>few|TRBD2|TRBV10-1|TRBJ2-3
TGCGCCAGCTCCGACGTGGGACTAGCAGAAGATACGCAGTATTTT
CASSDVGLAEDTQYF
>few|TRBD1|TRBV6-5|TRBJ2-7
TGTGCCAGCAGTTACTATCCGGGACAGACCTACGAGCAGTACTTC
CASSYYPGQTYEQYF
>few|NA|TRBV5-1|TRBJ2-7
TGCGCCAGCAGCTTGGAGGGCAGGGCAGAAGGCGAGCAGTACTTC
CASSLEGRAEGEQYF
>few|TRBD1|TRBV7-3|TRBJ1-1
TGTGCCAGCAGCTTAGGGGACAGGAACACTGAAGCTTTCTTT
CASSLGDRNTEAFF
>few|TRBD2|TRBV4-1|TRBJ2-3
TGCGCCAGCAGCCAAGCTTCCGTTAGCGGGTTCACAGATACGCAGTATTTT
CASSQASVSGFTDTQYF
>few|NA|TRBV5-4|TRBJ2-2
TGTGCCAGCAGCTTCCAGGGGGGTCCCGGGGAGCTGTTTTTT
CASSFQGGPGELFF
>NA|NA|TRBV15|TRBJ1-5
TGTGCCACCAGCAGAGTTATCACGGGACCCCAGCATTTT
CATSRVITGPQHF